Described below is a single T cell receptor beta chain sequence and its context. Antigen unknown. The investigators reverse transcribed all of the isolated RNA, so they sequenced expressed TCRB transcripts. The assay was immunoSEQ multiplex PCR, and TCRdb's table has in-frame clones only and misses some. The sample lists 500,000 to 800,000 clones, under 15% seen once, with 0.09% to 0.15% in the top ten. The source of the sample is a study of beta chain features in type 1 diabetes. Findings of the study overall: Shorter templates may be favored by PCR, equally so in patients and controls. Significant though moderate, a shortening of TCRB CDR3s appeared in all four CD4+ subsets of Type 1 diabetes patients.

The sequencing sample was made of naive CD4+ T cells from blood. The receptor was isolated from a man between 25 and 39 years old with type 1 diabetes.

The CDR3 sequence: CASSLFSGGAADTQYF. The CDR3 region has the DNA TGTGCCAGCAGTTTGTTTAGCGGGGGGGCTGCAGATACGCAGTATTTT. The chain is built from TRBV28 and TRBJ2-3; TRBD2 matches at 11 bases. The CDR3 is 16 amino acids. Germline values: CDR1 MDHEN, CDR2 SYDVKM. Losses at the gene ends were 3 bases for V and 4 bases for J; bases not matched to a gene: 6.